The source of this TCR beta chain is a study of CD8+ T cells in alopecia areata. Whole-study results and caveats: Mouse data revealed clearer TCR sharing than patient data did, a gap possibly tied to HLA.

Treatment meaning: oral pan-JAK inhibitor, 5-10 mg twice daily. Extracted RNA was reverse transcribed, and the resulting cDNA served as sequencing template. Produced via immunoSEQ multiplex PCR; TCRdb's table is partial and in-frame only. Seen here are about 290,000 clones, about three fifths observed once, and the top ten hold less than 2%. With regard to this clone: The target antigen is unknown.

The CDR3 length is 15 residues. Germline CDR1 reads MGHDK; CDR2 reads SYGVNS. V was pared by 5 bases and J by 2 bases, with 6 bases of the junction left unmatched. The receptor was derived from a human donor with alopecia areata. The sample here was CD4+ T cells sorted from blood, taken at week 24, from a patient treated with tofacitinib. This chain joins TRBV25-1 and TRBJ2-5; 9 nucleotides match TRBD2. The CDR3, as DNA: TGTGCCAGCAGTTTATTAAGCGGGGGGCAAGAGACCCAGTACTTC. Translated: CASSLLSGGQETQYF.